What follows are 19 T cell receptor beta chains derived from one specimen sequenced in a study of vaccination and CD4 T cells after COVID-19. No antigen has been identified for these receptors. Treatment described: roughly 11-day PBMC culture with coronavirus spike peptide pools or control peptides (ViraFEST assay). The unexposed donor's CD4+ T cells were collected before the COVID-19 pandemic (2011-2018). Once obtained from cultured CD4+ T cells, the DNA was sequenced using the Oncomine TCR Beta short-read assay. TCRdb re-called the PCR reads through MiXCR, storing one row per CDR3 protein. The sample lists just over 7,000 distinct CDR3 sequences; approximately 46% were seen once. Specimen: CD4+ T cells from blood, cultured in vitro. The receptors derive from a human donor in good health.

This chain joins TRBV12-2 and TRBJ1-1. TRBV12-2 is deemed a pseudogene. This CDR3 has 17 residues. In DNA, the CDR3 is TGTGCAAGTCGCTTAGGGAAAGGTGGGGAGAGTAACACTGAAGCTTTCTTT. Protein sequence: CASRLGKGGESNTEAFF.

This chain joins TRBV20-1 and TRBJ2-7; D may correspond to TRBD1 or TRBD2 (6 bases each). Trimming stripped 7 bases from V and 2 bases from J, with 18 bases between. Germline V gene sequence: CDR1 DFQATT, CDR2 SNEGSKA (reference sequence). CDR3 length equals 14 residues. CDR3 in DNA: TGCAGTGTCCGAGAGGGGGGCGAAACCTACGAGCAGTACTTC. Its translation is CSVREGGETYEQYF.

CDR3 sequence: CASSQMDSGAFF. As DNA, the CDR3 is TGTGCCAGCAGTCAAATGGACAGTGGGGCTTTCTTT. The chain joins TRBV12-3 or TRBV12-4 to TRBJ1-1, with D perhaps TRBD1 (6 bases). Trimming stripped 5 bases from V and 11 bases from J, with 15 bases between. CDR3 length: 12 residues.

The sample holds a few counts of this clonotype. The chain employs TRBV27 and TRBJ1-5; D gene uncertain. Per germline, CDR1 MNHEY and CDR2 SMNVEV (reference sequence). V lost 5 bases and J 9 bases, leaving 11 bases between the germline ends. The CDR3 has 12 amino acids. CDR3 region: CASSPPGRPQHF. The CDR3, as DNA: TGTGCCAGCAGTCCCCCGGGGAGGCCCCAGCATTTT.

This rearrangement joins TRBV20-1 to TRBJ1-5, with TRBD1 matching over 7 bases. After removal of 0 bases from V and 3 bases from J, the junction contained 8 bases not matched to a gene. Germline values: CDR1 DFQATT, CDR2 SNEGSKA (reference sequence). This CDR3 is 16 amino acids long. CDR3 DNA: TGCAGTGCTAGAGATCTACAGGGGATAGACAATCAGCCCCAGCATTTT. Amino acids: CSARDLQGIDNQPQHF.

As for this clonotype: The CDR3 end shows no conserved phenylalanine or tryptophan, and so a read error is likely. The rearrangement uses TRBV20-1 and TRBJ2-4; 7 bases map to TRBD1. CDR1 is DFQATT and CDR2 is SNEGSKA in the germline V gene (reference sequence). The J segment lost 6 bases and the V segment lost 5 bases, leaving 13 bases of the junction unmatched. This CDR3 has 15 residues. The CDR3 loop is CSAPSNRQGPNIQYL. The CDR3 DNA follows: TGCAGTGCTCCTTCGAATAGACAGGGCCCAAACATTCAGTACCTC.

This clonotype was seen more than once but under ten times. The J gene is TRBJ1-6, the V gene TRBV27, with 7 bases identical to TRBD1. J gave up 8 bases and V 4 bases, and 8 bases lay outside the gene matches. This CDR3 comprises 15 residues. The germline V gene encodes CDR1 MNHEY and CDR2 SMNVEV (reference sequence). In DNA form, the CDR3 reads TGTGCCAGCAGTTCCAACAGGGGTTCGGATTCACCCCTCCACTTT. This translates into CASSSNRGSDSPLHF.

With respect to this clonotype: Because it lacks the conserved phenylalanine or tryptophan at the end, this CDR3 is likely a read error. The V gene is TRBV18, the J gene TRBJ1-1; D might be TRBD1 (5 bases). CDR3 length: 13 amino acids. V gave up 6 bases and J gave up 1 base, with 9 bases separating them. CDR1 and CDR2 from the germline V gene are KGHSH and LQKENI. The CDR3 spells CASSQTANTEAFS. The DNA for the CDR3 is TGTGCCAGCTCCCAGACAGCGAACACTGAAGCTTTCTCT.

The rearrangement joins TRBV2 to TRBJ2-5; D gene ambiguous. The CDR3 is made up of 12 amino acids. Germline assignment: CDR1 SNHLY and CDR2 FYNNEI. V lost 6 bases and J lost 2, with 7 bases in between. CDR3 sequence reads: CASSRIQETQYF. Written as DNA, the CDR3 is TGTGCCAGCAGCCGTATACAAGAGACCCAGTACTTC.

The V and J genes are TRBV19 and TRBJ1-4; tentatively, D is TRBD1 (6 bases). The germline gives CDR1 LNHDA, CDR2 SQIVND (reference sequence). CDR3 length: 14 residues. V dropped 6 bases and J dropped 6 bases, with 14 bases sitting between them. The CDR3 DNA reads as TGTGCCAGTAGAAGGACAGAGCAATATGAAAAACTGTTTTTT. Its protein product is CASRRTEQYEKLFF.

The gene calls are TRBV19 and TRBJ1-2, with D maybe TRBD1 (5 bases). CDR3 length: 14 amino acids. The ends were cut back, 5 bases at V and 4 bases at J, with 14 bases in the middle. The V gene's germline CDR1 is LNHDA and CDR2 SQIVND (reference sequence). The CDR3: CASSPGRGPYGYTF. The DNA for the CDR3 is TGTGCCAGTAGTCCGGGACGCGGTCCCTATGGCTACACCTTC.

The genes are TRBV6-1 and TRBJ2-7, with a weak D call TRBD2 (5 bases). V lost 6 bases to trimming and J lost 0 bases, with 15 bases between them. The CDR3 totals 15 residues. The germline V gene has CDR1 MNHNS and CDR2 SASEGT. The CDR3 loop reads CASSLVGGFSYEQYF. Here the CDR3 DNA reads TGTGCCAGCAGCCTTGTCGGCGGGTTCTCCTACGAGCAGTACTTC.

This clonotype was counted between two and nine times. In DNA form, the CDR3 reads TGTGCCAGCAGAGGGACAGGGGGCGTTTCACCCCTCCACTTT. Protein sequence: CASRGTGGVSPLHF. The rearrangement joins TRBV6-1 to TRBJ1-6; 12 positions match TRBD1. The germline gives CDR1 MNHNS, CDR2 SASEGT. V shed 6 bases, J shed 9 bases, and the junction held 3 bases outside the gene matches. CDR3 size: 14 residues.

The chain links TRBV20-1 to TRBJ1-3, with unresolved D. Germline V gives CDR1 DFQATT, CDR2 SNEGSKA (reference sequence). The V gene lost 5 bases and the J gene lost 8 bases, with 10 bases spanning the gap. CDR3 size: 11 residues. CDR3 loop: CSAWAPDTIYF. Written as DNA, the CDR3 is TGCAGTGCTTGGGCCCCGGACACCATATATTTT.

The chain combines TRBV12-3 or TRBV12-4 with TRBJ2-7; a possible D gene is TRBD1 (5 bases). The CDR3 runs to 12 residues. Trimming stripped 6 bases from V and 4 bases from J, with 10 bases between. The CDR3 DNA follows: TGTGCCAGCAGACAGGAGAATTACGAGCAGTACTTC. Translation gives CASRQENYEQYF.

The chain is built from TRBV6-1 and TRBJ1-5; 8 positions match TRBD1. J lost 6 bases, V lost 3 bases, and 7 bases had no gene match. In germline, CDR1 is MNHNS, CDR2 SASEGT. CDR3 length equals 15 residues. The CDR3 loop is CASSEYETGGQPQHF. In DNA form, the CDR3 reads TGTGCCAGCAGTGAGTACGAAACAGGGGGTCAGCCCCAGCATTTT.

This clonotype was detected a few times. V usage is TRBV6-1 and J usage is TRBJ1-1; D is possibly TRBD1 (5 bases). The germline gives CDR1 MNHNS, CDR2 SASEGT. The V end lost 6 bases, the J end lost 5 bases, and 19 bases lay between the germline ends. The CDR3 sequence is 15 residues long. The CDR3 region has the DNA TGTGCCAGCAGCCGACCCCGCAGGGATTCGACTGAAGCTTTCTTT. Residues: CASSRPRRDSTEAFF.

The chain employs TRBV7-3 and TRBJ1-1; D uncertain. Germline lookup yields CDR1 SGHTA and CDR2 FQGTGA. This CDR3 region has 13 residues. Between the trimmed V and J ends, which lost 8 bases and 0 bases, there was a span of 10 bases. CDR3 sequence reads: CASQSGLNTEAFF. Here the CDR3 DNA reads TGTGCCAGCCAATCGGGGTTGAACACTGAAGCTTTCTTT.

V and J are TRBV4-1 and TRBJ2-3; TRBD2 matches 15 bases. V gave up 4 bases and J gave up 3 bases; unmatched junction bases: 5. CDR3 length: 17 amino acids. The germline V gene has CDR1 MGHRA and CDR2 YSYEKL. CDR3 bases: TGCGCCAGCAGCCTTGGGACTAGCGGGGGGTTGACAGATACGCAGTATTTT. Protein: CASSLGTSGGLTDTQYF.